The 22 T cell receptor beta chains given below trace back to one sample, sequenced in a study of blood T cells in healthy people across ages (dated by TCRdb to the mid-2010s). Receptors were amplified or captured by 5' RACE. The run used an Illumina HiSeq 2500. A second about 7 to 11 cycle PCR used a sample-barcoded 5' primer and a J-beta primer mix. TCRdb reprocessing: public reads trimmed at Q25 with fastp, clones called with MiXCR, in-frame beta chains kept. Rows are combined by CDR3 protein, so each entry shows the most common genes and DNA. The sample contains 750,000 to 950,000 distinct CDR3 sequences, about 53% of them found a single time. The ten most abundant clones make up roughly two fifths of the sample. The source material was blood. Receptor source: a man older than 75 in good health.

The chain carries TRBV12-3 or TRBV12-4 and TRBJ2-4; D may be TRBD1 (6 bases). TRBJ2-7 matches the DNA end more closely, so the J call is doubtful. The CDR3 loop spans 12 amino acids. In DNA form, the CDR3 reads TGTGCCAGCAGATCCCAGACAGGCGAGCAGTACTTC. Protein sequence: CASRSQTGEQYF.

This clonotype is a singleton in its sample. The rearrangement joins TRBV5-1 to TRBJ2-3; TRBD1 matches 12 bases. This CDR3 has 17 amino acids. V was pared by 5 bases and J by 3 bases, with 10 bases of the junction left unmatched. Germline CDR1 SGHRS, CDR2 YFSETQ. CDR3 in amino acids: CASRFTGTGGATDTQYF. The CDR3 DNA follows: TGCGCCAGCAGGTTCACCGGGACAGGGGGCGCGACAGATACGCAGTATTTT.

J is TRBJ1-6 and V is TRBV9, with D tentatively TRBD1 (6 bases). There are 15 residues in the CDR3. The ends were cut back, 5 bases at V and 9 bases at J, with 18 bases in the middle. The germline V gene encodes CDR1 SGDLS and CDR2 YYNGEE. The CDR3 sequence is CASSQSRDKGSPLHF. The CDR3 DNA is TGTGCCAGCAGTCAAAGTAGGGACAAAGGTTCACCCCTCCACTTT.

The rearrangement uses TRBV20-1 and TRBJ1-6, with D perhaps matching TRBD1 (5 bases). Trimming stripped 2 bases from V and 9 bases from J, with 11 bases between. This CDR3 has 13 residues. In germline, CDR1 is DFQATT, CDR2 SNEGSKA (reference sequence). The CDR3 DNA reads as TGCAGTGCTAGAAGTCCGGGGGGTTCACCCCTCCACTTT. Its translation: CSARSPGGSPLHF.

About this clonotype itself: At one of its ends the junction is not consistent with the germline gene, which may arise from a read error. V and J are TRBV24-1 and TRBJ2-4; perhaps TRBD1 as D (5 bases). CDR1 KGHDR and CDR2 SFDVKD come from the germline V gene. CDR3 length: 16 amino acids. The CDR3 DNA sequence: TGTGCCACCAGTGAGTCAGGGTCGGTAACCAAAAGCATTCAGTACTTC. Its translation: CATSESGSVTKSIQYF.

V and J are TRBV30 and TRBJ2-5; D could derive from TRBD1 or TRBD2 (6 bases each). From germline, CDR1 is GTSNPN and CDR2 SVGIG (reference sequence). The V gene lost 1 base and the J gene lost 11 bases, with 17 bases spanning the gap. The CDR3 sequence is 13 residues long. CDR3: CAWSAPGGNGQYF. The CDR3 DNA reads TGTGCCTGGAGTGCCCCCGGGGGCAATGGGCAGTACTTC.

The chain recombines TRBV12-3 or TRBV12-4 with TRBJ2-2; unclear D gene. Trimming took off 2 bases at V and 6 bases at J, with 7 bases between the two ends. The CDR3 length is 13 residues. CDR3 in amino acids: CASSLWTPGELFF. The CDR3 DNA reads as TGTGCCAGCAGTTTATGGACGCCCGGGGAGCTGTTTTTT.

V is TRBV20-1 and J is TRBJ2-4; tentative D call: TRBD2 (6 bases). CDR3 length: 12 amino acids. V was cut by 0 bases and J by 15 bases, with 15 bases left in between. Germline V gene sequence: CDR1 DFQATT, CDR2 SNEGSKA (reference sequence). The CDR3 DNA reads as TGCAGTGCTAGAGATGCGGTAGGAGGGGCGTACTTC. It translates to CSARDAVGGAYF.

The genes are TRBV7-9 and TRBJ2-1; tentatively, D is TRBD1 (5 bases). V lost 4 bases, J lost 5 bases, and 15 bases lay in between. The CDR3 is 15 amino acids. From germline, CDR1 is SEHNR and CDR2 FQNEAQ (reference sequence). The CDR3 loop is CASSSQGWYDNEQFF. CDR3 DNA sequence: TGTGCCAGCAGCTCGCAGGGATGGTATGACAATGAGCAGTTCTTC.

The rearrangement uses TRBV5-4 and TRBJ2-1; 7 bases fit TRBD2. The CDR3 is 17 amino acids. Germline assignment: CDR1 SGHNT and CDR2 YYREEE (reference sequence). The V gene end was trimmed by 4 bases and the J gene end by 6 bases; junction bases not matched to a gene: 16. The CDR3 DNA is TGTGCCAGCAGCCCGAGGCCCAGCGGGACCACCTCCAATGAGCAGTTCTTC. As protein: CASSPRPSGTTSNEQFF.

The CDR3 sequence is CASRSSGSFNEQFF. The CDR3 region has the DNA TGCGCCAGCAGGTCTAGCGGGAGTTTCAATGAGCAGTTCTTC. The J gene is TRBJ2-1, the V gene TRBV5-1; TRBD2 matches 10 bases. Trimming at V came to 5 bases and at J to 6 bases, leaving 5 bases not matched to a gene. The CDR3 is made up of 14 amino acids. Germline values: CDR1 SGHRS, CDR2 YFSETQ.

This clonotype has a single count. The chain is built from TRBV6-4 and TRBJ1-1; D remains unclear. The CDR3 runs 13 residues. Germline assignment: CDR1 MRHNA and CDR2 SNTAGT. V lost 5 bases and J 1 base, leaving 8 bases between the germline ends. The CDR3 reads CASSNAANTEAFF. CDR3 sequence (DNA): TGTGCCAGCAGTAACGCTGCGAACACTGAAGCTTTCTTT.

CDR3 DNA: TGCGCCAGCAGAGATAGCGGGGAAGCCTACGAGCAGTACTTC. It yields the protein CASRDSGEAYEQYF. The chain recombines TRBV10-2 with TRBJ2-7; 8 bases map to TRBD2. V shed 6 bases, J shed 2 bases, and the junction held 6 bases outside the gene matches. This CDR3 is 14 amino acids long. The germline V gene encodes CDR1 WSHSY and CDR2 SAAADI.

V usage is TRBV10-3 and J usage is TRBJ2-1, with TRBD1 as a possible D gene (7 bases). V was shortened by 10 bases and J by 4 bases, with 17 bases between the two germline ends. The germline V gene has CDR1 ENHRY and CDR2 SYGVKD. The CDR3 extends over 14 amino acids. Here the CDR3 DNA reads TGTGCCACATCTGACAGGGAGGATTACAATGAGCAGTTCTTC. As protein: CATSDREDYNEQFF.

In this sample, this clonotype turned up a few times. The rearrangement joins TRBV19 to TRBJ2-1; D remains unclear. The CDR3 runs 12 residues. The V gene lost 6 bases and the J gene lost 10 bases, with 13 bases spanning the gap. CDR1 LNHDA and CDR2 SQIVND come from the germline V gene (reference sequence). This CDR3 reads CASSNTPREQFF. In DNA, the CDR3 is TGTGCCAGTAGCAATACCCCTCGGGAGCAGTTCTTC.

The chain combines TRBV3-1 with TRBJ1-2; the D is unclear. With 0 bases removed from V and 8 bases from J, the gap between germline ends came to 4 bases. From germline, CDR1 is LGHDT and CDR2 YNNKEL (reference sequence). CDR3 length: 11 amino acids. For the CDR3, the DNA is TGTGCCAGCAGCCAAGAGAAGGGCTACACCTTC. It codes for CASSQEKGYTF. Based on the CDR3 plus reference TRBV3-1 and TRBJ1-2, the full variable domain is DTAVSQTPKYLVTQMGNDKSIKCEQNLGHDTMYWYKQDSKKFLKIMFSYNNKELIINETVPNRFSPKSPDKAHLNLHINSLELGDSAVYFCASSQEKGYTFGSGTRLTVV.

This clonotype has just one count. This chain connects TRBV6-2 or TRBV6-3 to TRBJ2-4; 8 bases map to TRBD1. CDR1 is MNHEY and CDR2 is SVGEGT in the germline V gene. V shed 3 bases and J 13 bases; nucleotides not matched to a gene: 8. The CDR3 consists of 13 residues. For the CDR3, the DNA is TGTGCCAGCAGTTATCCGGACAGGGAAGGGCAGTACTTC. Protein: CASSYPDREGQYF.

J is TRBJ2-5 and V is TRBV5-1; perhaps TRBD2 as D (6 bases). CDR1 and CDR2 from the germline V gene are SGHRS and YFSETQ. CDR3 length: 18 amino acids. V was shortened by 0 bases and J by 2 bases, with 20 bases between the two germline ends. CDR3 in DNA: TGCGCCAGCAGCTTGGTTGCGGGACTGGGCCGGCAACAAGAGACCCAGTACTTC. This translates into CASSLVAGLGRQQETQYF.

A word on this clonotype: The junction and the germline gene differ at one end; a read error may be behind it. The chain recombines TRBV12-3 or TRBV12-4 with TRBJ2-1, with 8 bases fitting TRBD1. The CDR3 consists of 15 residues. This chain's CDR3 is CASISDRVSVNERFF. DNA of the CDR3: TGTGCCAGCATCTCGGACAGGGTATCTGTCAATGAGCGGTTCTTC.

The chain joins TRBV21-1 to TRBJ1-6. TRBV21-1 has pseudogene status. The CDR3 has 14 amino acids. DNA for the CDR3: TGTGCCGGGGGAAAGCAGGGACTTAATTCACCCCTCCACTTT. Its protein product is CAGGKQGLNSPLHF.

The V call is TRBV29-1, the J call TRBJ1-2; D is unclear. With 1 base removed from V and 3 bases from J, the gap between germline ends came to 15 bases. This CDR3 is built from 15 residues. Germline CDR1 is SQVTM and CDR2 is ANQGSEA. The CDR3 spells CSVEGDRLSHYGYTF. CDR3 nucleotide sequence: TGCAGCGTTGAAGGGGATAGGCTCTCCCACTATGGCTACACCTTC. Using reference TRBV29-1 and TRBJ1-2 for the parts outside the CDR3, the full variable domain is SAVISQKPSRDICQRGTSLTIQCQVDSQVTMMFWYRQQPGQSLTLIATANQGSEATYESGFVIDKFPISRPNLTFSTLTVSNMSPEDSSIYLCSVEGDRLSHYGYTFGSGTRLTVV.

This chain joins TRBV6-5 and TRBJ2-7, with unresolved D. The CDR3 totals 16 residues. In germline, CDR1 is MNHEY, CDR2 SVGAGI. Trimming removed 5 bases from V and 7 bases from J, with 24 bases in between. The CDR3 here is CASSQTPGSSYNEQYF. CDR3 coding DNA: TGTGCCAGCAGTCAGACTCCCGGCAGCTCCTACAATGAGCAGTACTTC.